This TCR beta chain derives from a study of blood T cell repertoires in COVID-19. On the study more broadly: The samples span acute and convalescent COVID-19 from the United States, Italy and Spain.

Trimming removed 5 bases from V and 0 bases from J, with 17 bases in between. CDR1 is SGHVS, CDR2 FQNEAQ, per germline. This CDR3 has 16 amino acids. How the authors handled the data: Reference gene primer amplification in the assay estimated nucleated cell counts. Sequenced by immunoSEQ multiplex PCR; TCRdb stores in-frame clones only, minus some. That table furnishes V, J and clone size, whereas the DNA furnished D and trimming. The sample comprises some 56,000 clones, 89% of which are singletons, and around 40% rests with the top ten. This TCR was recovered from a woman in her sixties with COVID-19, enrolled during active disease. The material sequenced was peripheral blood. The genes are TRBV7-8 and TRBJ2-7; possibly TRBD2 for D (6 bases). The CDR3 protein is CASSEYPGGASYEQYF. The CDR3 DNA reads as TGTGCCAGCAGCGAGTACCCCGGGGGTGCCTCCTACGAGCAGTACTTC.